The sequence of this T cell receptor (beta chain) was determined in a study of PD-L1 blockade in urothelial cancer (dated by TCRdb to between 2016 and 2019). In terms of the full investigation: Every patient began therapy in about 2014 and was given atezolizumab 1,200 mg intravenously every 3 weeks. About 85% of the 29 patients were males with bladder-origin urothelial cancer, and about two thirds of the roughly 30 reported a prior smoking history. An ECOG performance status of 0 or 1 was recorded for the patients, and 0 to 3 prior chemotherapy regimens had been received by the patients. Blood samples were analyzed at two time points: 3 weeks after treatment start (second dose) and 6 weeks after treatment start. Blood samples gave median yields of 141,255 T cells and 80,000 or so unique TCRs, along with a median clonality of around 0.08. The study, an exploratory multi-omic analysis, examined somatic, immune and clinical correlates of response to PD-L1 blockade with atezolizumab in urothelial cancer. Pretreatment tumor samples, along with matched peripheral blood collected serially before and after atezolizumab treatment, underwent TCR sequencing. Durable clinical benefit was defined as a progression-free survival longer than 6 months, and TCR features were additionally tested against progression-free survival and overall survival. In the same patients, whole exome sequencing and RNA sequencing of pretreatment tumors were performed in addition to TCR sequencing. Fewer than ten patients reached durable clinical benefit, while around 19 patients did not. Pretreatment blood TCR-seq was available for twenty-nine patients, at least one posttreatment blood collection was obtained for around 25 patients, and tumor TCR-seq was available for around 25 patients. Overall results and qualifications from the work: Improved progression-free and overall survival was associated with having pretreatment peripheral blood TCR clonality below the median. Because of the small sample size (n ≈ 28) and the many exploratory analyses performed, the results are intended to be regarded as hypothesis-generating. Patients with durable benefit showed greater expansion of tumor-associated TCR clones in peripheral blood 3 weeks after starting treatment (n ≈ 22, p = 0.022).

Including the terminal cysteine and phenylalanine, the CDR3 comprises 15 residues. The kept DNA is CDR3 alone, 45 bases in frame from the first base. Trimming removed 0 bases from V and 0 bases from J, leaving 6 bases between the germline ends. Based on the germline V gene, the CDR1 and CDR2 sequences are MNHEY and SVGAGI. To estimate absolute template abundance from read counts, synthetic TCR analog templates were spiked into each PCR. The immunoSEQ assay used bias-controlled V and J gene primers to amplify TCRbeta CDR3 regions from genomic DNA. Sequencing of rearranged TCRbeta segments was done at approximately 20X coverage. The original pipeline was this. Sequencing errors were corrected by clustering and CDR3s were annotated against IMGT to assign V, D and J genes. Only productive TCRbeta rearrangements were used in downstream analyses, excluding out-of-frame or stop-codon sequences. To compute clonality, Shannon entropy was normalized by the log of the number of unique productive sequences and then subtracted from one. Clones differing between time points or between blood and tumor were identified by Fisher's exact test with Benjamini-Hochberg correction at adjusted p below 0.01. TCRdb re-hosts the immuneACCESS table, in-frame sequences only. Its copies lack some clones; in the studies checked, an unresolved V gene accounts for under half of them, and the cause for the rest is not known. Clonal size and the V and J genes are those of that table, whereas D and trimming came from the DNA. The sample table shows about 51,000 clones, and 88% are seen once. About 2.6% of the sample goes to the ten largest clones.

This clone was recorded only once. Its target antigen remains unknown. One base away there is no much larger clone; base qualities are not given. What the time point label conveys for this sample: peripheral blood 6 weeks after treatment start. The cohort included roughly 29 patients with locally advanced or metastatic urothelial carcinoma who were treated at Memorial Sloan Kettering on a trial protocol. Peripheral blood mononuclear cells were collected pretreatment and during treatment, at between 1 and 8 total time points per patient. The Qiagen DNeasy Blood extraction kit was used to purify genomic DNA from total PBMCs and from tumor samples. PBMCs were collected pretreatment and during treatment, and were isolated and stored as previously described.

This receptor was taken from a man in his 60s with urothelial cancer. The chain couples TRBV6-5 to TRBJ1-5, with the D gene uncertain. The sequenced sample was PBMCs, obtained around atezolizumab (anti-PD-L1) treatment. Read as DNA, the sequence is TGTGCCAGCAGTTACTCGTCGTATAGCAATCAGCCCCAGCATTTT. Translated, this gives CASSYSSYSNQPQHF.